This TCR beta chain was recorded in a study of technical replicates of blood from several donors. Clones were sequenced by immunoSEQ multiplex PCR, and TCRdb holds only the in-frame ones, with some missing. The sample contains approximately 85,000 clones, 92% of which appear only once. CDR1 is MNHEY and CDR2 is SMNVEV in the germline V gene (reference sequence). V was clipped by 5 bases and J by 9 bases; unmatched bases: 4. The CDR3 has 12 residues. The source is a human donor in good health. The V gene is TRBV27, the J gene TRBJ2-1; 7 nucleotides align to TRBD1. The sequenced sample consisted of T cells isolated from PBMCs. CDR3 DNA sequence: TGTGCCAGCAGTACAGGGGCCGGTGAGCAGTTCTTC. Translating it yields CASSTGAGEQFF.